These 8 T cell receptor beta chains came from one sample sequenced in a study of T cell responses to AZD1222 COVID-19 vaccine. Repertoires were generated with immunoSEQ multiplex PCR, while TCRdb's copy carries only in-frame clones and drops some. In the table there are about 110,000 clones, 82% of which are singletons. The source material was peripheral blood, sampled on day 0 of AZD1222 vaccination. The source of these receptors is an adult in good health.

The chain carries TRBV5-1 and TRBJ2-3; D may be TRBD1 or TRBD2 (5 bases each). Trimming pared 4 bases from V and 0 bases from J, leaving 9 bases between. CDR3 size: 14 residues. CDR1 is SGHRS and CDR2 is YFSETQ in the germline V gene. As DNA, the CDR3 is TGCGCCAGCAGCGAGGGGCTTAGCACAGATACGCAGTATTTT. This codes for CASSEGLSTDTQYF.

This chain connects TRBV7-8 to TRBJ2-3, with 14 bases that match TRBD2. This CDR3 has 18 residues. V trimming: 0 bases; J trimming: 2 bases; junction bases outside the gene matches: 4. Per the germline V gene, CDR1 is SGHVS and CDR2 is FQNEAQ. CDR3 sequence (DNA): TGTGCCAGCAGCTTAGCGACTAGCGGGGGGGCCATCACAGATACGCAGTATTTT. Translation gives CASSLATSGGAITDTQYF.

The V call is TRBV18, the J call TRBJ2-1; 10 bases line up with TRBD2. The CDR3 consists of 16 residues. Germline V gene sequence: CDR1 KGHSH, CDR2 LQKENI. The V gene end was trimmed by 3 bases and the J gene end by 3 bases; junction bases not matched to a gene: 5. Here the CDR3 reads CASSPSSGGGYNEQFF. The CDR3 bases are TGTGCCAGCTCACCTTCTAGCGGGGGTGGCTACAATGAGCAGTTCTTC.

This clone was found once. The CDR3 sequence: CASILAGDTGELFF. The CDR3 region has the DNA TGTGCCAGCATCCTAGCGGGGGACACCGGGGAGCTGTTTTTT. V and J are TRBV2 and TRBJ2-2, with TRBD2 matching 10 bases. Germline V gives CDR1 SNHLY, CDR2 FYNNEI. The CDR3 extends over 14 amino acids. The trim removed 7 bases at V and 3 bases at J, leaving 2 bases unmatched.

The chain is built from TRBV6-5 and TRBJ1-1; D unclear. V was pared by 7 bases and J by 7 bases, with 16 bases between. The CDR3 covers 13 residues. CDR1 and CDR2 (germline): MNHEY, SVGAGI. CDR3 protein: CASTKLPAGEAFF. As DNA, the CDR3 is TGTGCCAGCACTAAACTCCCGGCCGGTGAAGCTTTCTTT.

J is TRBJ2-1 and V is TRBV3-1 (or the pseudogene TRBV3-2); tentatively, D is TRBD1 (7 bases). The CDR3 extends over 16 amino acids. Looked up from germline, CDR1 is LGHDT and CDR2 is YNNKEL (reference sequence). V lost 0 bases to trimming and J lost 8 bases, with 17 bases between them. In DNA form, the CDR3 reads TGTGCCAGCAGCCAAGACCCAGGGGGGTGGTTCCATGAGCAGTTCTTC. Its translation is CASSQDPGGWFHEQFF.

V and J are TRBV2 and TRBJ2-1; TRBD2 matches at 7 bases. Trimming cost V 6 bases and J 4 bases; bases outside gene matches: 18. From germline, CDR1 is SNHLY and CDR2 FYNNEI. CDR3 size: 18 residues. CDR3 in DNA: TGTGCCAGCAGCTCTAGAGGGGCGGGGGAATGGCTATACAATGAGCAGTTCTTC. Protein sequence: CASSSRGAGEWLYNEQFF.

This clone appeared a single time. This CDR3 reads CASSLSGINQPQHF. CDR3 DNA: TGTGCCAGCAGTTTATCAGGGATCAATCAGCCCCAGCATTTT. J is TRBJ1-5 and V is TRBV6-5; D possibly corresponds to TRBD1 (5 bases). Trimming removed 4 bases at V and 3 bases at J, with 10 bases between. The CDR3 contains 14 residues. Germline V lookup: CDR1 MNHEY, CDR2 SVGAGI.